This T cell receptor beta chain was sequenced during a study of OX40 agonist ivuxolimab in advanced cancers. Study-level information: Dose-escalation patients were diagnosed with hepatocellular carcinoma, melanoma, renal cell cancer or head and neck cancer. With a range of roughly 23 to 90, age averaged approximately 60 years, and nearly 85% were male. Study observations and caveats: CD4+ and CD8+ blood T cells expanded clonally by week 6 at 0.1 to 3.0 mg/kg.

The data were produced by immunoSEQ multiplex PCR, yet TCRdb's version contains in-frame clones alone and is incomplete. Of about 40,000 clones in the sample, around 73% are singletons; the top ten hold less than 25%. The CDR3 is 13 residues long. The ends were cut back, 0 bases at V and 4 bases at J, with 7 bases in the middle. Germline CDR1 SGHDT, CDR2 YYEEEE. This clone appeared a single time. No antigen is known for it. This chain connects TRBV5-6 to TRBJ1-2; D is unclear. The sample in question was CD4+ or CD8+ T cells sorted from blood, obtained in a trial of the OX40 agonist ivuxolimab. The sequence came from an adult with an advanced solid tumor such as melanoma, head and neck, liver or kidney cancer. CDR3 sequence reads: CASSLDVIYGYTF. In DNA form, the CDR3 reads TGTGCCAGCAGCTTGGACGTTATCTATGGCTACACCTTC.